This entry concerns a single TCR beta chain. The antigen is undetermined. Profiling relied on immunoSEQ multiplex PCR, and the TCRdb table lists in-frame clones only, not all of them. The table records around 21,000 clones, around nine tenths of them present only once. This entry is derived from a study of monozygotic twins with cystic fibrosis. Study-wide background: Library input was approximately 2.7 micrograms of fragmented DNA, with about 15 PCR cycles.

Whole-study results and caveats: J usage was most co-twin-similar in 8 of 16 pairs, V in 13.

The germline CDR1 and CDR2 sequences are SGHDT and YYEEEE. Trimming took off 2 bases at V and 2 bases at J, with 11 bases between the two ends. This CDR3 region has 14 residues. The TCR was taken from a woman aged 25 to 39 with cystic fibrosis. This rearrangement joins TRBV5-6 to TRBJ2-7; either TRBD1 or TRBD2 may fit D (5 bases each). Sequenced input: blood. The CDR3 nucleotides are TGTGCCAGCAGCTTCGGGGACGGAGCCTACGAGCAGTACTTC. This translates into CASSFGDGAYEQYF.